The sequence of this T cell receptor (beta chain) was determined in a study of cytomegalovirus exposure and HLA in healthy donors. Study details: The same platform was used for the roughly 120 validation repertoires as for the 650 to 700 first-cohort repertoires, as reported in a later analysis.

Here immunoSEQ multiplex PCR was the method, and the copy in TCRdb shows in-frame clones only, minus some. The sample has about 110,000 clones; approximately 95% are singletons. The CDR3 has 16 amino acids. The junction had 6 bases not matched to a gene; V was cut back by 0 bases and J by 4 bases. Germline V gives CDR1 SGDLS, CDR2 YYNGEE. V gene TRBV9 combines with J gene TRBJ2-1, with 8 bases fitting TRBD2. Sequencing was done on a sample of PBMCs. The TCR was taken from a woman in her late teens or twenties in good health and CMV-seronegative. The CDR3 bases are TGTGCCAGCAGCGTAGACGGAGCGGGGGTGTACAATGAGCAGTTCTTC. This codes for CASSVDGAGVYNEQFF.